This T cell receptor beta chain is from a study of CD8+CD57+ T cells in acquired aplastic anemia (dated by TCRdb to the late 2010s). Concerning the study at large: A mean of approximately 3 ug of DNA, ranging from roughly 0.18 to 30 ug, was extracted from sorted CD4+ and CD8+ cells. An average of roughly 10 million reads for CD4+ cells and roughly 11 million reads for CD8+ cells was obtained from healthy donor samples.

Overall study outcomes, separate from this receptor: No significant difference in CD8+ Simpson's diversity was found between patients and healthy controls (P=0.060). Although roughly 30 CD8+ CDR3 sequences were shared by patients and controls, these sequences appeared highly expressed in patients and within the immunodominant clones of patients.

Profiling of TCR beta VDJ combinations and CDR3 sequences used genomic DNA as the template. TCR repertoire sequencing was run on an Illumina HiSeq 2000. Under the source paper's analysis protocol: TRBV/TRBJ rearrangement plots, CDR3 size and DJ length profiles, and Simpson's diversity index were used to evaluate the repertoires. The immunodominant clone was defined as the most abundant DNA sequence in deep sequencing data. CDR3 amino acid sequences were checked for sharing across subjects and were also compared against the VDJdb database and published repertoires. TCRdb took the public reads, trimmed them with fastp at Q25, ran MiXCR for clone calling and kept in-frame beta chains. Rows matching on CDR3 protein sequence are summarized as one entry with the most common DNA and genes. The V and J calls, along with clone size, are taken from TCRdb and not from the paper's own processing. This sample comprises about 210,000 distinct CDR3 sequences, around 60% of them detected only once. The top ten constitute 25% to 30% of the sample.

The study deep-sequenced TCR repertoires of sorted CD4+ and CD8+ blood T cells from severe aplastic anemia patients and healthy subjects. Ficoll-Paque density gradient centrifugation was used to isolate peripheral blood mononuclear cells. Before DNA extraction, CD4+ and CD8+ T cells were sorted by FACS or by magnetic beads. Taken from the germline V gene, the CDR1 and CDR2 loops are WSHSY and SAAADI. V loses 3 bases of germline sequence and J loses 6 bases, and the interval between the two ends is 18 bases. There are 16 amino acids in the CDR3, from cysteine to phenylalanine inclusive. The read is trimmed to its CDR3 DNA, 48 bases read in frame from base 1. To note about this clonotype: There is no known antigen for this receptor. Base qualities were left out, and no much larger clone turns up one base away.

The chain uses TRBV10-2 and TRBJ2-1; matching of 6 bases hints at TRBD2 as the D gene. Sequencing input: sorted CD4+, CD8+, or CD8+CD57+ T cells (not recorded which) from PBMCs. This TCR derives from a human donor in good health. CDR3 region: CASSDPAGQARNEQFF. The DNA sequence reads TGCGCCAGCAGTGACCCCGCGGGGCAGGCGCGCAATGAGCAGTTCTTC.